This passage covers 4 T cell receptor beta chains from one sample sequenced in a study of shared clonotypes between healthy human individuals. Assay used: immunoSEQ multiplex PCR; TCRdb lists only in-frame clones, some missing. The sample yields roughly 2.5 million clones, more than 80% seen once. Material for sequencing was naive CD4+ T cells sorted from blood. Subset denoted: CD45RA+ positively selected. These receptors were collected from a man between 18 and 29 years old in good health.

This chain links TRBV28 with TRBJ1-2; D gene ambiguous. The germline V gene encodes CDR1 MDHEN and CDR2 SYDVKM. The CDR3 covers 15 residues. Trimming removed 3 bases at V and 0 bases at J, with 11 bases between. The CDR3 bases are TGTGCCAGCAGTTTTCATGGGTTAGCTAACTATGGCTACACCTTC. Its translation is CASSFHGLANYGYTF.

J is TRBJ2-7 and V is TRBV5-8; 8 positions agree with TRBD2. Trimming at V came to 2 bases and at J to 6 bases, leaving 7 bases not matched to a gene. Germline lookup yields CDR1 SGHTS and CDR2 YDEGEE. CDR3 length equals 14 residues. CDR3 in DNA: TGTGCCAGCAGCTTCGGGACTAGGTCGAGCGAGCAGTACTTC. It specifies CASSFGTRSSEQYF.

This sequence joins TRBV28 and TRBJ2-7, with 12 bases that match TRBD1. Germline loops: CDR1 MDHEN, CDR2 SYDVKM. This CDR3 is 18 amino acids long. V was clipped by 4 bases and J by 6 bases; unmatched bases: 16. CDR3 bases: TGTGCCAGCAGTTCTACACGGGACAGGGGGCGCGTTGTCCGCGAGCAGTACTTC. As protein: CASSSTRDRGRVVREQYF.

In this sample, this clone turned up once. The chain employs TRBV19 and TRBJ2-7, with D unresolved. V lost 1 base, J lost 2 bases, and 12 bases lay in between. In germline, CDR1 is LNHDA, CDR2 SQIVND (reference sequence). The CDR3 runs 15 residues. CDR3 region: CASSIAADTTYEQYF. The CDR3 DNA reads as TGTGCCAGTAGTATAGCGGCAGATACTACCTACGAGCAGTACTTC. Based on the CDR3 plus reference TRBV19 and TRBJ2-7, the full variable domain is DGGITQSPKYLFRKEGQNVTLSCEQNLNHDAMYWYRQDPGQGLRLIYYSQIVNDFQKGDIAEGYSVSREKKESFPLTVTSAQKNPTAFYLCASSIAADTTYEQYFGPGTRLTVT.